Sequencing of this T cell receptor (beta chain) was carried out in a study of T-cell memory formation after mild COVID-19. Overall study context: Among the donors, TCR clusters were largely specific to each donor. Findings of the study overall: Pre-infection memory already had some responding clones, implying cross-reactive memory joined. A second wave of clones peaked on day 37, and their SARS-CoV-2 specificity went unconfirmed.

Concerning this clonotype: Antigen specificity is unknown.

Sample barcodes and UMIs were carried by the TCR alpha and TCR beta cDNA libraries that 5'RACE generated with constant-segment primers. TCRdb itself ran the 5' RACE reads through MiXCR, one entry per CDR3 protein. The sample lists a few hundred thousand distinct CDR3 sequences, roughly an eighth occurring once. This TCR derives from a man aged 18 to 29 who had mild COVID-19 (a few samples of this study predate the infection). Cell type and time point are not known. The specimen sequenced was PBMCs or a T cell subset sorted from them (not recorded which).

The CDR3 spells CASSLAGATYGYTF. The CDR3 nucleotides are TGTGCCAGCAGCTTAGCAGGGGCTACCTATGGCTACACCTTC. This chain uses TRBV7-2 with TRBJ1-2; a weak D match, TRBD1 (5 bases). Trimming removed 0 bases at V and 4 bases at J, with 9 bases between. The CDR3 is made up of 14 amino acids. Germline-derived CDR1 and CDR2 are SGHTA and FQGNSA.